The present entry profiles one TCR beta chain with its context. Its matching antigen is unknown. The sample comes from a study of OX40 agonist ivuxolimab in advanced cancers. Study-wide background: Dose-escalation cases comprised hepatocellular carcinoma, melanoma, renal cell or head and neck cancer.

Baseline, cycle 4 day 1, and cycle 7 day 1 were the blood sampling points. Using immunoSEQ multiplex PCR, the repertoire was profiled, and TCRdb retains in-frame clones only, with some absent. Of around 70,000 clones listed, about 85% are singletons. Study results and caveats: Dosing at 0.1 to 3.0 mg/kg was accompanied by clonal expansion of CD4+ and CD8+ blood T cells by week 6.

Deletions cut 4 bases from V and 5 bases from J, with 11 bases between. This CDR3 has 13 residues. The germline V gene encodes CDR1 LGHNA and CDR2 YSLEER. This chain links TRBV4-3 with TRBJ2-5; D ambiguous. This receptor was identified in an adult with an advanced solid tumor such as melanoma, head and neck, liver or kidney cancer. Sequences were derived from CD4+ or CD8+ T cells sorted from blood, sampled in a trial of the OX40 agonist ivuxolimab. CDR3 loop: CASSPRIAETQYF. CDR3 bases: TGCGCCAGCAGCCCACGGATCGCGGAGACCCAGTACTTC.